These 21 T cell receptor beta chains came from one sample sequenced in a study of T cell responses to AZD1222 COVID-19 vaccine. The data were produced by immunoSEQ multiplex PCR, yet TCRdb's version contains in-frame clones alone and is incomplete. Of about 110,000 clones listed, 87% are singletons. Material: peripheral blood, obtained 28 days after the second AZD1222 dose. These receptors came from an adult who received the AZD1222 COVID-19 vaccine.

The CDR3 reads CASSEPGFYQPQHF. Here the CDR3 DNA reads TGTGCCAGCAGTGAACCGGGATTCTATCAGCCCCAGCATTTT. J is TRBJ1-5 and V is TRBV25-1; D uncertain. Between the trimmed V and J ends, which lost 2 bases and 5 bases, there was a span of 10 bases. Germline V lookup: CDR1 MGHDK, CDR2 SYGVNS. The CDR3 runs to 14 residues.

V gene TRBV7-6 combines with J gene TRBJ2-1; 8 bases match TRBD2. J lost 6 bases, V lost 5 bases, and 6 bases had no gene match. The CDR3 totals 14 residues. The V gene's germline CDR1 is SGHVS and CDR2 FNYEAQ. CDR3 in DNA: TGTGCCAGCAGCCGCGGGGGGCAGGTCAATGAGCAGTTCTTC. Protein product: CASSRGGQVNEQFF.

In its sample, this clone was seen a few times. This chain uses TRBV5-1 with TRBJ2-1, with D unclear. The CDR3 has 11 residues. The V gene's germline CDR1 is SGHRS and CDR2 YFSETQ. V shed 2 bases and J shed 8 bases, with 5 bases lying between them. The CDR3 region is CASSFEDEQFF. For the CDR3, the DNA is TGCGCCAGCAGCTTCGAGGATGAGCAGTTCTTC.

This rearrangement joins TRBV14 to TRBJ1-2; the match to TRBD1 covers 8 bases. The CDR3 consists of 17 residues. J lost 6 bases, V lost 2 bases, and 14 bases had no gene match. The germline V gene encodes CDR1 SGHDN and CDR2 FVKESK. The CDR3 sequence is CASSQTPRRDRSHGYTF. The DNA for the CDR3 is TGTGCCAGCAGCCAAACCCCTCGCCGGGACAGGAGTCATGGCTACACCTTC.

This rearrangement joins TRBV7-9 to TRBJ2-1; a weak D match, TRBD1 (5 bases). The germline V gene encodes CDR1 SEHNR and CDR2 FQNEAQ (reference sequence). This CDR3 is 13 amino acids long. The V and J ends lost 2 bases and 8 bases respectively, with 10 bases between them. The CDR3 nucleotides read TGTGCCAGCAGCTTAAGCAGGGAAGATGAGCAGTTCTTC. It yields the protein CASSLSREDEQFF.

The table lists this clone with a count of one. The chain couples TRBV29-1 to TRBJ1-2; TRBD1 is a possible D gene (6 bases). V shed 2 bases and J shed 3 bases, with 19 bases lying between them. Germline-derived CDR1 and CDR2 are SQVTM and ANQGSEA. The CDR3 consists of 16 residues. This CDR3 reads CSVETPGAGEDYGYTF. CDR3 in DNA: TGCAGCGTTGAAACCCCGGGGGCGGGTGAGGACTATGGCTACACCTTC. Looking up the rest from reference TRBV29-1 and TRBJ1-2 gives the full variable domain: SAVISQKPSRDICQRGTSLTIQCQVDSQVTMMFWYRQQPGQSLTLIATANQGSEATYESGFVIDKFPISRPNLTFSTLTVSNMSPEDSSIYLCSVETPGAGEDYGYTFGSGTRLTVV.

The chain joins TRBV24-1 to TRBJ1-2; D possibly corresponds to TRBD1 (5 bases). CDR1 is KGHDR, CDR2 SFDVKD, per germline. CDR3 size: 14 residues. V shed 3 bases and J shed 4 bases, with 11 bases lying between them. The chain's CDR3 is CATSDPGLGYGYTF. CDR3 in DNA: TGTGCCACCAGTGATCCGGGACTCGGCTATGGCTACACCTTC.

The genes are TRBV4-3 and TRBJ1-2; 7 nucleotides align to TRBD1. V shed 4 bases, J shed 8 bases, and the junction held 13 bases outside the gene matches. This CDR3 region has 15 residues. Germline lookup yields CDR1 LGHNA and CDR2 YSLEER. The CDR3 DNA follows: TGCGCCAGCAGCCCTACCCCGACAGGGTCAGAAGGCTACACCTTC. This translates into CASSPTPTGSEGYTF.

The chain uses TRBV27 and TRBJ2-7, with TRBD2 as a possible D gene (6 bases). Trimming removed 2 bases at V and 2 bases at J, with 10 bases between. Germline V CDR1 and CDR2: MNHEY, SMNVEV (reference sequence). The CDR3 has 14 amino acids. CDR3 DNA sequence: TGTGCCAGCAGTTTACGACTAGGAACCTACGAGCAGTACTTC. This translates into CASSLRLGTYEQYF.

This clone was observed a single time. This sequence joins TRBV24-1 and TRBJ2-1; TRBD2 agrees at 8 bases. The ends lost 7 bases at V and 3 bases at J; junction bases unmatched: 4. The CDR3 is 14 residues long. Per germline, CDR1 KGHDR and CDR2 SFDVKD. As DNA, the CDR3 is TGTGCCACCAGCCGGGGGGGAAGCTACAATGAGCAGTTCTTC. Translation gives CATSRGGSYNEQFF.

The chain couples TRBV7-9 to TRBJ1-1; D gene unclear. V was trimmed by 0 bases and J by 0 bases, leaving 8 bases between them. CDR3 length equals 15 residues. Germline lookup yields CDR1 SEHNR and CDR2 FQNEAQ (reference sequence). The CDR3 protein is CASSLASVMNTEAFF. In DNA, the CDR3 is TGTGCCAGCAGCTTAGCGTCGGTTATGAACACTGAAGCTTTCTTT.

The chain combines TRBV7-2 with TRBJ2-1, with 8 positions matching TRBD2. The CDR3 runs to 19 residues. Trimming took 2 bases from V and 6 from J; bases not matched to a gene: 18. Germline V CDR1 and CDR2: SGHTA, FQGNSA. This chain's CDR3 is CASSLRFWGGAGVGNEQFF. In DNA, the CDR3 is TGTGCCAGCAGCTTAAGGTTTTGGGGCGGAGCGGGGGTAGGCAATGAGCAGTTCTTC.

The J gene is TRBJ2-3, the V gene TRBV5-1; weak D call: TRBD2 (6 bases). The germline gives CDR1 SGHRS, CDR2 YFSETQ. The CDR3 contains 15 residues. Deletions cut 3 bases from V and 2 bases from J, with 13 bases between. The DNA of the CDR3 is TGCGCCAGCAGCTGGACGGGGGTTACCACAGATACGCAGTATTTT. This codes for CASSWTGVTTDTQYF.

The chain is built from TRBV28 and TRBJ2-6; D uncertain. The ends were cut back, 10 bases at V and 1 base at J, with 8 bases in the middle. The CDR3 runs 13 residues. CDR1 and CDR2 (germline): MDHEN, SYDVKM. CDR3 sequence reads: CATSESGANVLTF. The CDR3 region has the DNA TGTGCCACCAGCGAATCTGGGGCCAACGTCCTGACTTTC.

CDR3 in amino acids: CASTDRGRGSNTEAFF. In nucleotides, the CDR3 is TGTGCCAGTACCGACAGAGGAAGAGGTTCGAACACTGAAGCTTTCTTT. J is TRBJ1-1 and V is TRBV19, with a possible D match to TRBD1 (5 bases). The CDR3 extends over 16 amino acids. The germline V gene has CDR1 LNHDA and CDR2 SQIVND (reference sequence). Trimming took off 7 bases at V and 1 base at J, with 19 bases between the two ends.

V gene TRBV7-2 combines with J gene TRBJ2-2; possibly TRBD2 for D (5 bases). The CDR3 totals 12 residues. Germline CDR1 and CDR2: SGHTA and FQGNSA. V gave up 3 bases and J gave up 6 bases, with 5 bases separating them. CDR3: CASSLDSGELFF. Here the CDR3 DNA reads TGTGCCAGCAGCTTGGACTCCGGGGAGCTGTTTTTT. The whole variable domain, remainder taken from reference TRBV7-2 and TRBJ2-2, is GAGVSQSPSNKVTEKGKDVELRCDPISGHTALYWYRQSLGQGLEFLIYFQGNSAPDKSGLPSDRFSAERTGGSVSTLTIQRTQQEDSAVYLCASSLDSGELFFGEGSRLTVL.

The chain employs TRBV15 and TRBJ2-7; D is perhaps TRBD1 or TRBD2 (5 bases each). The CDR3 totals 12 residues. The germline V gene has CDR1 LNHNV and CDR2 YYDKDF (reference sequence). Trimming removed 5 bases at V and 7 bases at J, with 12 bases between. The CDR3 DNA reads TGTGCCACCAGCGTACCGGGGCTGGAGCAGTACTTC. Encoded protein: CATSVPGLEQYF. Full variable domain (rest looked up from reference TRBV15 and TRBJ2-7): DAMVIQNPRYQVTQFGKPVTLSCSQTLNHNVMYWYQQKSSQAPKLLFHYYDKDFNNEADTPDNFQSRRPNTSFCFLDIRSPGLGDTAMYLCATSVPGLEQYFGPGTRLTVT.

This clone was detected once. This rearrangement joins TRBV6-2 or TRBV6-3 to TRBJ1-6, with 7 bases aligning to TRBD1. In germline, CDR1 is MNHEY, CDR2 SVGEGT. This CDR3 comprises 17 residues. Germline trimming cut 2 bases from V and 7 bases from J; bases unmatched to any gene: 11. CDR3 sequence reads: CASSYPGQAGGNSPLHF. Written as DNA, the CDR3 is TGTGCCAGCAGTTACCCTGGACAGGCCGGGGGCAATTCACCCCTCCACTTT.

The DNA of the CDR3 is TGTGCCAGCAGCCTAATCGCCAGGGGGGACTACAATGAGCAGTTCTTC. It encodes CASSLIARGDYNEQFF. This chain uses TRBV11-2 with TRBJ2-1, with D perhaps TRBD1 (7 bases). Between the trimmed V and J ends, which lost 5 bases and 3 bases, there was a span of 17 bases. The germline CDR1 and CDR2 sequences are SGHAT and FQNNGV. The CDR3 contains 16 residues.

The chain combines TRBV11-3 with TRBJ2-3, with unresolved D. Germline V gives CDR1 SGHNT, CDR2 YENEEA. V lost 3 bases and J lost 0, with 10 bases in between. This CDR3 comprises 15 residues. This CDR3 is CASSFGYASTDTQYF. CDR3 bases: TGTGCCAGCAGCTTCGGGTACGCTAGCACAGATACGCAGTATTTT.

The chain couples TRBV29-1 to TRBJ1-5; the D gene is possibly TRBD1 (6 bases). Germline V lookup: CDR1 SQVTM, CDR2 ANQGSEA. V lost 4 bases, J lost 4 bases, and 8 bases lay in between. The CDR3 loop spans 12 amino acids. The CDR3 reads CSVGTANQPQHF. In DNA form, the CDR3 reads TGCAGCGTTGGGACAGCTAATCAGCCCCAGCATTTT.